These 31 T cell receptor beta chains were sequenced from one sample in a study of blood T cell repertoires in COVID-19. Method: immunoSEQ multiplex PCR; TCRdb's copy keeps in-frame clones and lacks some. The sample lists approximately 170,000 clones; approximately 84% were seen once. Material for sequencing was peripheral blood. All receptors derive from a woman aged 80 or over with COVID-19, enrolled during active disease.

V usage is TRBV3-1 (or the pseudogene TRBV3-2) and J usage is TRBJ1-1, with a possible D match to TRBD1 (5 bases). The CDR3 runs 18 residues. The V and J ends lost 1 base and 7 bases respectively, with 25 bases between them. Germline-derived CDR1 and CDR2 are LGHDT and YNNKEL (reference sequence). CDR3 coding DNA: TGTGCCAGCAGCCAAGTCGAAGCGAGCCCGGATGAAGACAGTGAAGCTTTCTTT. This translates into CASSQVEASPDEDSEAFF.

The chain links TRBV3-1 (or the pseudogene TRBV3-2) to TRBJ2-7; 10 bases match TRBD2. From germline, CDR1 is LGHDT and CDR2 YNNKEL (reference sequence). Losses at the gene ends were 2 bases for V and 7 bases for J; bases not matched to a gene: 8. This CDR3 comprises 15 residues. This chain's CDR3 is CASSQNTLAGEEQYF. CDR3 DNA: TGTGCCAGCAGCCAAAATACCCTAGCGGGAGAGGAGCAGTACTTC.

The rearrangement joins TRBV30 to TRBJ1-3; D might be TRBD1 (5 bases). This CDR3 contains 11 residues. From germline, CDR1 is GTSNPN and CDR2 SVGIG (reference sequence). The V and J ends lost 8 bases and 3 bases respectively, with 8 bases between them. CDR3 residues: CAGRGGNTIYF. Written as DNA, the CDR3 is TGTGCCGGAAGGGGTGGAAACACCATATATTTT.

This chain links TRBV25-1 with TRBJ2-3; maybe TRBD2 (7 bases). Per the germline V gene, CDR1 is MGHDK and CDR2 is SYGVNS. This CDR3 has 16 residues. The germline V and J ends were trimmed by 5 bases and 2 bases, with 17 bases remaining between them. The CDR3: CASSPRGRGHTDTQYF. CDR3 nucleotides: TGTGCCAGCAGTCCTCGGGGGCGGGGGCACACAGATACGCAGTATTTT.

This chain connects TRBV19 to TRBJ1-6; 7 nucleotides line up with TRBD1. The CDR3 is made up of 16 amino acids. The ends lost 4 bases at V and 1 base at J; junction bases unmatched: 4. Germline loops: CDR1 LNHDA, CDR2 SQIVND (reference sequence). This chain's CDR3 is CASSTATGSYNSPLHF. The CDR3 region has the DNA TGTGCCAGTAGTACGGCGACAGGGTCCTATAATTCACCCCTCCACTTT.

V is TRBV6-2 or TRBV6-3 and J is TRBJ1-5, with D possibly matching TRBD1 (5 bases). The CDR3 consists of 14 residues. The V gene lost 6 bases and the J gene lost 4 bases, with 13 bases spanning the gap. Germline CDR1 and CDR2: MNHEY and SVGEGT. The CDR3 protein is CASSQPGGNQPQHF. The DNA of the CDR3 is TGTGCCAGCAGCCAGCCCGGGGGTAATCAGCCCCAGCATTTT.

The CDR3 DNA reads TGTGCCTGGAGTGCCCTAGACAGGGGGGCTAATGAAAAACTGTTTTTT. Protein sequence: CAWSALDRGANEKLFF. The gene calls are TRBV30 and TRBJ1-4; TRBD1 matches 9 bases. The CDR3 has 16 residues. Losses at the gene ends were 1 base for V and 3 bases for J; bases not matched to a gene: 6. From germline, CDR1 is GTSNPN and CDR2 SVGIG (reference sequence).

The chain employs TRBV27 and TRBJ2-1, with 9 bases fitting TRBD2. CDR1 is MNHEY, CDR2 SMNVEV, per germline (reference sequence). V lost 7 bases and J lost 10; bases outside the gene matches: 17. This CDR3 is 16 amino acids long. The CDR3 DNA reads TGTGCCAGCAAGGCTTGGGCGGGGGGGCCGAGTGAGGAGCAGTTCTTC. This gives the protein CASKAWAGGPSEEQFF.

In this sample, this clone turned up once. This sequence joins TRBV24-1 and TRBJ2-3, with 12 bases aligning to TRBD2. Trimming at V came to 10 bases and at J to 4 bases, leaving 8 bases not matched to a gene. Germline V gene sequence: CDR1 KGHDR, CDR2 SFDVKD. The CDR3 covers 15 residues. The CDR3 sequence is CATSPSGGAPDTQYF. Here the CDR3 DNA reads TGTGCCACGTCCCCTAGCGGGGGGGCCCCAGATACGCAGTATTTT.

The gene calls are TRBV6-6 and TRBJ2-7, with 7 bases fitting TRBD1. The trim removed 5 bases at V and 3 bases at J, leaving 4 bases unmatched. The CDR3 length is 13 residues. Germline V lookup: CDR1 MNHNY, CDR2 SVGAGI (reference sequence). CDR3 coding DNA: TGTGCCAGCAGTCGCAGACAGGGCTACGAGCAGTACTTC. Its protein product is CASSRRQGYEQYF.

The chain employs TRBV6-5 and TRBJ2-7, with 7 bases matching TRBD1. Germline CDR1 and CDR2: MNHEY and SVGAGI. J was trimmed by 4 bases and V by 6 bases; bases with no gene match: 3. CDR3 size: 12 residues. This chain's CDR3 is CASRRQGYEQYF. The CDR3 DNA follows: TGTGCCAGCAGGCGACAGGGATACGAGCAGTACTTC.

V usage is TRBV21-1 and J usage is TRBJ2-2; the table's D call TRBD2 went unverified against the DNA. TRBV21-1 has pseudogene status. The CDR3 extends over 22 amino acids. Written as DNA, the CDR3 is TGTGCCAGCAGCAATTATACTTTGGATAATTTCGCGGGGCTTAACGACACCGGGGAGCTGTTTTTT. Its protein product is CASSNYTLDNFAGLNDTGELFF.

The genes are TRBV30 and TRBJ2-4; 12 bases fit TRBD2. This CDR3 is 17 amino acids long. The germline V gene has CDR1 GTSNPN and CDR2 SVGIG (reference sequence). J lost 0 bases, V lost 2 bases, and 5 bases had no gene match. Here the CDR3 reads CAWSPSGGVLAKNIQYF. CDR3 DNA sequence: TGTGCCTGGAGTCCTAGCGGGGGGGTTTTAGCCAAAAACATTCAGTACTTC.

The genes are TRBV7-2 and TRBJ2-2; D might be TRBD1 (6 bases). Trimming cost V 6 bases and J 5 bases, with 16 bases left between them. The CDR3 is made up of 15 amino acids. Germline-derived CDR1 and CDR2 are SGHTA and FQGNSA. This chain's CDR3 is CASSIYRVGTGELFF. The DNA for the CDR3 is TGTGCCAGCAGTATATACAGGGTCGGTACCGGGGAGCTGTTTTTT.

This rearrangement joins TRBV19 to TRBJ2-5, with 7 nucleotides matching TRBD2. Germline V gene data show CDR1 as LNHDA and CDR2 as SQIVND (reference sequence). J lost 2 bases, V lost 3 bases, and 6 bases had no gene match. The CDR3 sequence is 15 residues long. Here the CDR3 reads CASSIDLAAQETQYF. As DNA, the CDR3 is TGTGCCAGTAGTATCGATCTAGCGGCACAAGAGACCCAGTACTTC.

The CDR3 is CSASSPSGGDTDTQYF. Written as DNA, the CDR3 is TGCAGTGCTAGTTCTCCTAGCGGGGGGGACACAGATACGCAGTATTTT. The chain joins TRBV20-1 to TRBJ2-3; 12 nucleotides agree with TRBD2. The V gene's germline CDR1 is DFQATT and CDR2 SNEGSKA (reference sequence). There are 16 residues in the CDR3. V shed 3 bases, J shed 2 bases, and the junction held 6 bases outside the gene matches.

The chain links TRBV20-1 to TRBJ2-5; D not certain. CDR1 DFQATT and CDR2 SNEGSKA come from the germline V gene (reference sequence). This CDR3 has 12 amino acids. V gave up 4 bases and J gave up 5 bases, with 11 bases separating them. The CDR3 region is CSATDTRETQYF. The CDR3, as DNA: TGCAGTGCTACTGACACTCGGGAGACCCAGTACTTC.

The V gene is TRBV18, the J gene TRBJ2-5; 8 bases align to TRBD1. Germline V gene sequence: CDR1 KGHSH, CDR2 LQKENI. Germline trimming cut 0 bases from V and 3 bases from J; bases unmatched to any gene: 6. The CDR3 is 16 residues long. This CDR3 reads CASSPPGRGPEETQYF. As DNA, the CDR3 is TGTGCCAGCTCACCACCGGGCAGGGGGCCTGAAGAGACCCAGTACTTC.

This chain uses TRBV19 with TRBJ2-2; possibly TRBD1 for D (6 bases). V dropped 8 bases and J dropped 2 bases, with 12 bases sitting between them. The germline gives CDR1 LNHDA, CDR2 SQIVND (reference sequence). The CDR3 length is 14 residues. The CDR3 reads CASGDTGNTGELFF. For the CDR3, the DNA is TGTGCCAGTGGGGACACGGGAAACACCGGGGAGCTGTTTTTT. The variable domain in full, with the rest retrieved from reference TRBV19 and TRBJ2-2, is DGGITQSPKYLFRKEGQNVTLSCEQNLNHDAMYWYRQDPGQGLRLIYYSQIVNDFQKGDIAEGYSVSREKKESFPLTVTSAQKNPTAFYLCASGDTGNTGELFFGEGSRLTVL.

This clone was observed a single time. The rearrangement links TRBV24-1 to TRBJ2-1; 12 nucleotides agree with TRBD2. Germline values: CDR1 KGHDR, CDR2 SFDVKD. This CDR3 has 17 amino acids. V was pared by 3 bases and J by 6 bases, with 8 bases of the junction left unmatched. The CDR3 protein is CATSDPTSGRSRNEQFF. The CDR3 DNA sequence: TGTGCCACCAGTGATCCGACTAGCGGGAGATCTCGCAATGAGCAGTTCTTC.

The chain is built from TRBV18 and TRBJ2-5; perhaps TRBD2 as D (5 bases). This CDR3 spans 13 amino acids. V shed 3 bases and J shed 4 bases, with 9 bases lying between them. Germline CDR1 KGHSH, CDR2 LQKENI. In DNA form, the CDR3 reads TGTGCCAGCTCACCGACTATGGGAGAGACCCAGTACTTC. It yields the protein CASSPTMGETQYF. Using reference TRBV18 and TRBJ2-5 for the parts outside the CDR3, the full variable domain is NAGVMQNPRHLVRRRGQEARLRCSPMKGHSHVYWYRQLPEEGLKFMVYLQKENIIDESGMPKERFSAEFPKEGPSILRIQQVVRGDSAAYFCASSPTMGETQYFGPGTRLLVL.

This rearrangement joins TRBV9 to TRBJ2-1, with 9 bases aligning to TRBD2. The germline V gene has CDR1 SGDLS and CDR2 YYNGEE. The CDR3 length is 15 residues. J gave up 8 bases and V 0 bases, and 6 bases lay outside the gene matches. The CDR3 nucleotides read TGTGCCAGCAGCGTAGGAAGCGGGAGGACACATGAGCAGTTCTTC. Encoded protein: CASSVGSGRTHEQFF.

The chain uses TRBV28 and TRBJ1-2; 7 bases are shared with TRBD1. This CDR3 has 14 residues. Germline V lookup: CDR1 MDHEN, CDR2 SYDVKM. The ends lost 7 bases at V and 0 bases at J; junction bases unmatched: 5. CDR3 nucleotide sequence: TGTGCCAGCATCCGGGACAGCACTAACTATGGCTACACCTTC. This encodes CASIRDSTNYGYTF.

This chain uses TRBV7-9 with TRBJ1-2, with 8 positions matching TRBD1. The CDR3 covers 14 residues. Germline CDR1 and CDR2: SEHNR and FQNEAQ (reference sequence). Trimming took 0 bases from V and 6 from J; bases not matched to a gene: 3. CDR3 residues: CASSLAAGGHGYTF. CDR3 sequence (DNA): TGTGCCAGCAGCTTAGCTGCAGGGGGCCATGGCTACACCTTC.

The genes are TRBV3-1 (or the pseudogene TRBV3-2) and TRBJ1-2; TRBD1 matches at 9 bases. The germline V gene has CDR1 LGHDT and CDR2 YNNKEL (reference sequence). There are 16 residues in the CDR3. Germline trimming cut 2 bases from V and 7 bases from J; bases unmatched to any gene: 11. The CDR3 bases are TGTGCCAGCAGCCAACTTAGGCCGGGACAGGGAGGTGGCTACACCTTC. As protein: CASSQLRPGQGGGYTF.

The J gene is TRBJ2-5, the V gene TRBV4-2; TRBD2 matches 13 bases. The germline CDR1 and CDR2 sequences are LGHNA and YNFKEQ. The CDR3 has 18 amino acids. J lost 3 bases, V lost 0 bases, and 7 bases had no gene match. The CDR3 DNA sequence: TGTGCCAGCAGCCAAGATCGCGGGACTAGCGGGACTAAAGAGACCCAGTACTTC. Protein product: CASSQDRGTSGTKETQYF.

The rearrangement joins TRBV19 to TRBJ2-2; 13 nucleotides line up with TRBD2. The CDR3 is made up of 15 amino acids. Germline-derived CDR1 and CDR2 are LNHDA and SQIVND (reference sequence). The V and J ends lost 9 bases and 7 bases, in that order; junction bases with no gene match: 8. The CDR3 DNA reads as TGTGCCAGCAGGACTAGCGGGAGAGGCGGCGGGGAGCTGTTTTTT. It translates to CASRTSGRGGGELFF.

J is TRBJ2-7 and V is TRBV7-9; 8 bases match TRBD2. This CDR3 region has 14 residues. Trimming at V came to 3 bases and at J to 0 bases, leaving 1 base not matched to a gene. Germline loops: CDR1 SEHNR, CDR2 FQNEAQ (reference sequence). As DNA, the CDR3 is TGTGCCAGCAGCTTGCGGGAGGCCTCCTACGAGCAGTACTTC. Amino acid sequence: CASSLREASYEQYF.

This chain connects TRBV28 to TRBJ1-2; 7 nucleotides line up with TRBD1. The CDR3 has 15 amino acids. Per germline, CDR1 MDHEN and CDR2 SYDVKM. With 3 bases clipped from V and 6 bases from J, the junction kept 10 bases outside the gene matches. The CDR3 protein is CASSFPPGTDHGYTF. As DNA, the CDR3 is TGTGCCAGCAGTTTTCCCCCCGGGACAGACCATGGCTACACCTTC.

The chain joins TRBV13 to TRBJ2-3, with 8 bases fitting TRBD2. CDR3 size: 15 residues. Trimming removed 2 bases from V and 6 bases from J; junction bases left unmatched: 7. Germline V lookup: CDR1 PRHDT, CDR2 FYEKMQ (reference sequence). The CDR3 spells CASSLTSGLGDTQYF. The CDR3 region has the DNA TGTGCCAGCAGCTTAACTAGCGGTCTGGGGGATACGCAGTATTTT.

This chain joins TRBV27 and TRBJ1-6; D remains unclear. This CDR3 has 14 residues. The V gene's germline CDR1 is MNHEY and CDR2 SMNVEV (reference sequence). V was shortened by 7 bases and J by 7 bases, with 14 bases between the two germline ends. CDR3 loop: CASNLGVLNSPLHF. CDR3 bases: TGTGCCAGCAACCTCGGGGTTCTCAATTCACCCCTCCACTTT.